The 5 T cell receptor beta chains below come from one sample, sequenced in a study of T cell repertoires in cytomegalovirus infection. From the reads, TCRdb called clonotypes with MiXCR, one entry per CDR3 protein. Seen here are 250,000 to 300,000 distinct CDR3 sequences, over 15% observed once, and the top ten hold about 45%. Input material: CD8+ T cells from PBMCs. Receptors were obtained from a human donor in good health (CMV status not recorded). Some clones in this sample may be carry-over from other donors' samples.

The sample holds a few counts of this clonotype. The CDR3 DNA reads TGTGCCAGCAGTTGGGTCCGGGACAGGTACTCTGAGCAGTTCTTC. Residues: CASSWVRDRYSEQFF. This chain joins TRBV5-5 and TRBJ2-1; 8 bases match TRBD1. CDR3 length equals 15 residues. V was pared by 5 bases and J by 9 bases, with 13 bases of the junction left unmatched. Germline V gives CDR1 SGHKS, CDR2 YYEKEE (reference sequence).

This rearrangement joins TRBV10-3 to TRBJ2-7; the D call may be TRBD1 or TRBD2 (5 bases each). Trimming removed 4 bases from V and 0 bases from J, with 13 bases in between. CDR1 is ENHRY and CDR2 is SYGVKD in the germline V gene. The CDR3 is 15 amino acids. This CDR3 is CAISGWQGPSYEQYF. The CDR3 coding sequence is TGTGCCATCAGTGGATGGCAGGGACCCTCCTACGAGCAGTACTTC.

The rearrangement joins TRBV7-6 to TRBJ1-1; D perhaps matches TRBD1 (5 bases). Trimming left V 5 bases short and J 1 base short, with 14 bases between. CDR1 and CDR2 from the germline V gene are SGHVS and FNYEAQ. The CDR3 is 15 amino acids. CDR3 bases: TGTGCCAGCAGCCCCCCCTACGGGGGGAACACTGAAGCTTTCTTT. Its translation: CASSPPYGGNTEAFF.

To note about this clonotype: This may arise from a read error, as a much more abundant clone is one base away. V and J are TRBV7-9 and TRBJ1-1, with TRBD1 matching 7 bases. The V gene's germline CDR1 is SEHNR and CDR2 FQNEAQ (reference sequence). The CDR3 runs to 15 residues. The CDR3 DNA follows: TGTGCCAGCAGCTTAGCCGGGACAGTAACCCAGGAAGCTTCCTTT. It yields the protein CASSLAGTVTQEASF.

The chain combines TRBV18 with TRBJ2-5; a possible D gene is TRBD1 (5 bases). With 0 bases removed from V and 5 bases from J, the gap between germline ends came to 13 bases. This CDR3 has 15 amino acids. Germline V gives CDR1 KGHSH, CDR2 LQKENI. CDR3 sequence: CASSPPGPDGETQYF. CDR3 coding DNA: TGTGCCAGCTCACCACCGGGGCCGGATGGGGAGACCCAGTACTTC.